This T cell receptor beta chain was sequenced for a study of a mutant IDH1 vaccine in newly diagnosed glioma listed by TCRdb under 2021. Turning to the overall study: Patients were given eight vaccinations, in weeks 1, 3, 5, 7, 11, 15, 19 and 23, which matched visits V03 through V10. Longitudinal TCRB deep sequencing was performed for 20 to 25 treated patients wherever samples were available for exploratory analyses. Vaccination was initiated 4-6 weeks after radiotherapy alone, or concurrently with temozolomide cycles in the chemotherapy-containing groups. Peripheral blood was collected at six visits: V03 (baseline), V05, V07, V10, V12 and V13. Of the 30 to 35 treated patients, 62.5% were male and roughly 38% were female, and a mean age of 40.4 years was recorded. Prior to enrollment, standard therapy consisting of radiotherapy alone, temozolomide alone, or radiochemotherapy with temozolomide had been administered to patients, with the combination being received by most patients.

A remark on this clone: There is no known antigen for this receptor. It has no much larger one-base neighbor in the sample; base qualities were not kept.

The time point label, read with the paper, signifies: week 23, last vaccination. Each vaccine dose was 300 ug of a 20-mer mutant IDH1 peptide in Montanide, given subcutaneously with topical imiquimod. The donors had newly diagnosed IDH1-mutant astrocytomas of WHO grade 3 or 4 that showed loss of nuclear ATRX. The samples were drawn from NOA16, a multicentre, single-arm, open-label phase I trial in Germany that tested a mutant IDH1 peptide vaccine in humans for the first time. The DNeasy Blood and Tissue Kit was used to extract genomic DNA from EDTA blood for TCRB sequencing. Library creation used the immunoSEQ multiplex PCR assay. Rearranged TCR beta chain sequences were amplified with the hsTCRB Kit following the manufacturer's protocol. TCRB libraries were sequenced on an Illumina MiSeq. In the authors' own workflow: The proprietary platform of the kit vendor was used for demultiplexing, trimming and gene mapping. Drawn from immuneACCESS, this table holds only the in-frame rearrangements with V and J called that TCRdb kept. Clones are partly lost; checked studies trace under half to an unresolved V gene and leave the rest unexplained. From that table come the V and J calls and clone size; the DNA was used to work out D and trimming. The sample table shows just over 65,000 clones, and 75% to 90% are seen once. The ten largest clonotypes hold roughly 14% of the sample.

On the study overall, not on this receptor specifically: PBMC samples for TCRB deep sequencing were selected based on availability. Pseudoprogression seemed to be unrelated to changes in the top peripheral T cell clonotypes found by TCRB sequencing. Vaccine-induced immune responses across multiple MHC alleles were detected in 80% to 95% of patients. The authors noted that analyses of patient blood samples could not be reproduced because of sample limitations.

There are 17 amino acids in the CDR3, from cysteine to phenylalanine inclusive. Only the CDR3 DNA stays, 51 bases, in frame from base 1. CDR1 and CDR2 are drawn from the germline V gene: SGHTS, YDEGEE. The germline V end is reduced by 7 bases and the J end by 0 bases; junction bases left unmatched: 10. The TCR comes from a young man with glioma. Specimen: PBMCs, collected from a glioma patient whose treatment included an IDH1 peptide vaccine. Rearrangement joined TRBV5-8 to TRBJ1-4, and 9 bases in between align with TRBD1. The CDR3: CASGDGTGLATNEKLFF. The nucleotide sequence reads TGTGCCAGCGGAGATGGGACAGGGCTTGCAACTAATGAAAAACTGTTTTTT.